This T cell receptor beta chain is drawn from a study of T cell responses to AZD1222 COVID-19 vaccine. On this clone: As yet, its antigen is unknown.

Study-level points and caveats: Baseline antibody screening turned up just a handful of seropositive AZD1222 recipients. Donors in the cohort were predominantly white British and more often female, and clonal diversity was possibly underestimated. Nearly half of the spike-specific TCRs reportedly recognize variant regions that carry no mutations.

Only in-frame clones appear in the TCRdb table, and some are missing; sequencing was by immunoSEQ multiplex PCR. The sample yields 150,000 to 200,000 clones, 94% seen once. The CDR3 is 15 residues long. V and J are TRBV12-1 and TRBJ1-5; the D call TRBD1 from the table was never checked on the DNA. TRBV12-1 is recorded as a pseudogene. Sample: peripheral blood, taken on day 0 of AZD1222 vaccination. This TCR was sampled from an adult in good health. CDR3 coding DNA: TGTGCCAGCAGCCGACGACAGGCCGCTCAGCAGCCCCAGCATTTT. It codes for CASSRRQAAQQPQHF.